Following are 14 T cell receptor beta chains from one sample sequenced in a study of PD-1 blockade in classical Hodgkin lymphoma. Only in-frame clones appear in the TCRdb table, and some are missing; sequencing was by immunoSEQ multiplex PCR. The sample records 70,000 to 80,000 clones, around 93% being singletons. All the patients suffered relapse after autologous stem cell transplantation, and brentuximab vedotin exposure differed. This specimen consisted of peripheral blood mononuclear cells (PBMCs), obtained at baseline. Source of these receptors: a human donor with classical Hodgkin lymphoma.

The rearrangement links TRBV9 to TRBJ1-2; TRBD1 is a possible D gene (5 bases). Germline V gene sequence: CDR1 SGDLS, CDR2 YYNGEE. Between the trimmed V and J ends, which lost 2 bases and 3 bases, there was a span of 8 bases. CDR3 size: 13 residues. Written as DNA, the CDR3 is TGTGCCAGCAGCGTTGGGGCAGACTATGGCTACACCTTC. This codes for CASSVGADYGYTF.

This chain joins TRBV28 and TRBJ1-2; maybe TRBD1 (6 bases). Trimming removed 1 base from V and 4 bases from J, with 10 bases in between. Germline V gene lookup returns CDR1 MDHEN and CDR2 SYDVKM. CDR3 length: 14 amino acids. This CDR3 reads CASSLSRGGYGYTF. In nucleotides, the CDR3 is TGTGCCAGCAGTTTATCCAGGGGCGGCTATGGCTACACCTTC.

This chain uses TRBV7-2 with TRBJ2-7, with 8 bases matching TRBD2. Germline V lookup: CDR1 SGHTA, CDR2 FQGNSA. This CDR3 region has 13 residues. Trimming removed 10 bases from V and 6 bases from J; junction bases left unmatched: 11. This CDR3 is CATSGGPRIEQYF. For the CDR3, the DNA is TGTGCCACTTCGGGGGGGCCACGGATCGAGCAGTACTTC.

The CDR3 DNA follows: TGTGCCAGCAGGCCCCACCTCTCCCAGTACCAAGAGACCCAGTACTTC. Translating it yields CASRPHLSQYQETQYF. The rearrangement uses TRBV2 and TRBJ2-5, with D unclear. This CDR3 contains 16 residues. CDR1 and CDR2 (germline): SNHLY, FYNNEI. V was trimmed by 6 bases and J by 0 bases, leaving 17 bases between them.

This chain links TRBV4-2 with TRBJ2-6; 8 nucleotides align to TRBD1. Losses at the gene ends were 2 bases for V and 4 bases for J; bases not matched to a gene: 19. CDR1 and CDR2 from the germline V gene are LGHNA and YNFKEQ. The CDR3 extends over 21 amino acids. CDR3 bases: TGTGCCAGCAGCCAACCCCGCCTTCCGTGGGGACAGGAACCCGGGGCCAACGTCCTGACTTTC. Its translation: CASSQPRLPWGQEPGANVLTF.

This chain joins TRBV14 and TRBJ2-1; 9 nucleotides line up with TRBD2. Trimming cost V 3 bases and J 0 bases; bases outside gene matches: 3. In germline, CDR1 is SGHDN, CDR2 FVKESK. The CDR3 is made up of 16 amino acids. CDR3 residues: CASSHLSGGSYNEQFF. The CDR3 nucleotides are TGTGCCAGCAGCCACCTTAGCGGGGGCTCCTACAATGAGCAGTTCTTC.

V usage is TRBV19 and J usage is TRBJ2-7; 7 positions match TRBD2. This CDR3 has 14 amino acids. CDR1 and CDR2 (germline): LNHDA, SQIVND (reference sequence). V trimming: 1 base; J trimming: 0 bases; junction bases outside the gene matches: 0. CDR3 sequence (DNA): TGTGCCAGTAGTATAGCGGGAGGCTCCTACGAGCAGTACTTC. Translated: CASSIAGGSYEQYF.

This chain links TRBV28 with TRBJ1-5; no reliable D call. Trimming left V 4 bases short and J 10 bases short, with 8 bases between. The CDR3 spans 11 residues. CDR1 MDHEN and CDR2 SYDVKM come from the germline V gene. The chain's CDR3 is CASSSLDPQHF. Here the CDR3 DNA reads TGTGCCAGCAGTTCTCTCGACCCCCAGCATTTT.

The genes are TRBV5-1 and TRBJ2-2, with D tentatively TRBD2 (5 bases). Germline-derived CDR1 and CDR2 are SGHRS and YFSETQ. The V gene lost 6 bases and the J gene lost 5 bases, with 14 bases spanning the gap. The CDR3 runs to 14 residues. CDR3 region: CASTPSTMTGELFF. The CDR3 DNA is TGCGCCAGCACTCCTAGCACGATGACCGGGGAGCTGTTTTTT.

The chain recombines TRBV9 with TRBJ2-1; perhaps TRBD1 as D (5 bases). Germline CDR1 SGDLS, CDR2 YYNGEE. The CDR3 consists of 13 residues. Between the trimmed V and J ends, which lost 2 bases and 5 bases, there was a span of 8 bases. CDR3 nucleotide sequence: TGTGCCAGCAGCGTTCGACAGAACAATGAGCAGTTCTTC. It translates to CASSVRQNNEQFF.

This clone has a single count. Here the CDR3 reads CASSQKVSGRTGELFF. The CDR3 bases are TGTGCCAGCAGTCAGAAGGTGTCAGGGCGTACCGGGGAGCTGTTTTTT. This rearrangement joins TRBV5-6 to TRBJ2-2, with D perhaps matching TRBD1 (5 bases). CDR3 length: 16 amino acids. Trimming removed 5 bases from V and 5 bases from J, with 19 bases in between. CDR1 and CDR2 (germline): SGHDT, YYEEEE. The variable domain in full, with the rest retrieved from reference TRBV5-6 and TRBJ2-2, is DAGVTQSPTHLIKTRGQQVTLRCSPKSGHDTVSWYQQALGQGPQFIFQYYEEEERQRGNFPDRFSGHQFPNYSSELNVNALLLGDSALYLCASSQKVSGRTGELFFGEGSRLTVL.

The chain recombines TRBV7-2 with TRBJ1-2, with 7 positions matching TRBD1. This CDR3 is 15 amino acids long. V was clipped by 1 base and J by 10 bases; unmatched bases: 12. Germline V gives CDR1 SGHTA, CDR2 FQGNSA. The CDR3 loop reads CASSLGGGGNNDYTF. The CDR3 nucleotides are TGTGCCAGCAGCTTAGGCGGAGGGGGCAATAACGACTACACCTTC.

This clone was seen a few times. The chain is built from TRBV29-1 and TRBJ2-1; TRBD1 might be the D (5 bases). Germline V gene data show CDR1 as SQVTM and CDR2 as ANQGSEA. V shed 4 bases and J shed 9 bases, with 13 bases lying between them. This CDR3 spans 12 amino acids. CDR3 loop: CSVARQYSEQFF. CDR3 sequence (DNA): TGCAGCGTTGCCAGACAGTATAGTGAGCAGTTCTTC.

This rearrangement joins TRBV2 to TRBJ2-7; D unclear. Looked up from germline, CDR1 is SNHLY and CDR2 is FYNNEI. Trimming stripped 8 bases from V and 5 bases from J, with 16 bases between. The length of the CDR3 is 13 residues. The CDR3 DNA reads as TGTGCCAGCCCGATTGGACCGACGGACGAGCAGTACTTC. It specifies CASPIGPTDEQYF.